This T cell receptor (beta chain) was recorded in a study of pediatric ulcerative colitis. Across the whole study: Disease was pancolitis in fewer than ten and left-sided in two, histology-confirmed. Findings and limits, study-wide: No controls had the two rectal clonotypes shared by ulcerative colitis patients. In rectum, acute severe colitis had expanded clones and less diversity. Substantially fewer templates came from a couple of patients' blood samples.

Germline loops: CDR1 WSHSY, CDR2 SAAADI. CDR3 length: 13 amino acids. V lost 8 bases to trimming and J lost 3 bases, with 13 bases between them. Note on this clone: Its antigen remains unknown.

One to two pinch biopsies were taken from the rectum during colonoscopy. Produced via immunoSEQ multiplex PCR; TCRdb's table is partial and in-frame only. The sample yields around 40,000 clones, 65% to 85% seen once. This clonotype originated in a boy aged 10-17 years with severe ulcerative colitis. The specimen sequenced was gut tissue. This chain joins TRBV10-2 and TRBJ2-5; the D gene is possibly TRBD2 (5 bases). The CDR3 sequence: CASSYWGEETQYF. The CDR3 region has the DNA TGCGCCAGCTCGTATTGGGGAGAAGAGACCCAGTACTTC.